The clone carrying this T cell receptor beta chain was detected many times. The CDR3 is 16 residues long. Deletions cut 7 bases from V and 0 bases from J, with 16 bases between. From germline, CDR1 is GTSNPN and CDR2 SVGIG (reference sequence). The data are from a study of T-cell reconstitution after alpha-beta-depleted transplantation in children. Unique molecular identifiers were incorporated into the prepared TCRbeta library. TCRdb analysed the PCR reads with MiXCR anew, one entry per CDR3 protein. The data hold around 29,000 distinct CDR3 sequences, with roughly 6% observed a single time. This receptor was taken from a male patient between 10 and 17 years old who had a stem cell transplant for acute myeloid leukemia, so the T cells may come from the graft donor. This chain connects TRBV30 to TRBJ2-6; D is perhaps TRBD1 or TRBD2 (7 bases each). The sequencing here drew on PBMCs, mostly from graft donor cells, taken 180 days after TCRalphabeta/CD19-depleted stem cell transplant. The CDR3 coding sequence is TGTGCCTACCAGGGGGGGCTTAGCTCTGGGGCCAACGTCCTGACTTTC. Amino acids: CAYQGGLSSGANVLTF.